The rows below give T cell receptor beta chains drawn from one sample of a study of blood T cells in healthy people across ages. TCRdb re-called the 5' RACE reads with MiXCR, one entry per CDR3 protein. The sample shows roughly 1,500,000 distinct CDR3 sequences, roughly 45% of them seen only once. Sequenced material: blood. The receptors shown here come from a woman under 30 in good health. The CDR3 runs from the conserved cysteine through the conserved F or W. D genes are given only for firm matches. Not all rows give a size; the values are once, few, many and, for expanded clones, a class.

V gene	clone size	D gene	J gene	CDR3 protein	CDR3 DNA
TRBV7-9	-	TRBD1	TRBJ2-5	CASRFATGGVETQYF	TGTGCCAGCAGATTCGCGACAGGGGGGGTGGAGACCCAGTACTTC
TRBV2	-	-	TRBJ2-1	CASSERPVLYNEQFF	TGTGCCAGCAGTGAGAGACCCGTCTTGTACAATGAGCAGTTCTTC
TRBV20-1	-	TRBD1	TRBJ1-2	CSAYQGQGRDGYTF	TGCAGTGCCTACCAGGGACAGGGGCGGGATGGCTACACCTTC
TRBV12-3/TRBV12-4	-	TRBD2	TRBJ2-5	CASSLSVAGVQETQYF	TGTGCCAGCAGTTTATCAGTAGCGGGGGTCCAAGAGACCCAGTACTTC
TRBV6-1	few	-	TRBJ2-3	CPTEGGADTQYF	TGTCCGACGGAGGGTGGAGCAGATACGCAGTATTTT
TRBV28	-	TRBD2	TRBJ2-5	CASSYTLAGKETQYF	TGTGCCAGCAGTTACACACTAGCGGGGAAAGAGACCCAGTACTTC
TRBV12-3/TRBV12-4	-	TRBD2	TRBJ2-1	CASTGVPGRAGSYNEQFF	TGTGCCAGCACCGGAGTCCCAGGGCGAGCGGGATCCTACAATGAGCAGTTCTTC
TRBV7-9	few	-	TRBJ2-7	CTSSDHYYEQYF	TGTACCAGCAGCGACCATTACTACGAGCAGTACTTC
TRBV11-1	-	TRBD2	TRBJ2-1	CASGMGLANEQFF	TGTGCCAGCGGCATGGGACTAGCAAATGAGCAGTTCTTC
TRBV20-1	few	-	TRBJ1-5	CSARGTGRGNQPQHF	TGCAGTGCTAGAGGAACAGGGAGGGGAAATCAGCCCCAGCATTTT
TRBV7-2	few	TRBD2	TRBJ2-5	CASSLAGRERTETQYF	TGTGCCAGCAGCTTAGCGGGGCGGGAGAGAACTGAGACCCAGTACTTC
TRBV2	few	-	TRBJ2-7	CASSEAQGGLYEQYF	TGTGCCAGCAGTGAAGCGCAAGGGGGACTTTACGAGCAGTACTTC
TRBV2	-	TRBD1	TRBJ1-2	CASSGGQRDNYGYTF	TGTGCCAGCTCCGGGGGACAGAGAGATAACTATGGCTACACCTTC
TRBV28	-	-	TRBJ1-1	CASSLSSQLQAEAFF	TGTGCCAGCAGTTTATCATCGCAGCTCCAGGCTGAAGCTTTCTTT
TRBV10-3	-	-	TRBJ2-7	CAISQGASPEEQYF	TGTGCCATCAGCCAGGGTGCGAGTCCAGAAGAGCAGTACTTC
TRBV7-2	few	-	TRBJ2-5	CASSLGVQGIRETQYF	TGTGCCAGCAGCTTAGGAGTACAGGGAATCAGGGAGACCCAGTACTTC
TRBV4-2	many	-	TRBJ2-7	CASSRGTSTYEQYF	TGTGCCAGCAGCCGCGGGACGTCGACCTACGAGCAGTACTTC
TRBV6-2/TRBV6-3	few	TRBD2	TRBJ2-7	CASSGDRTSVSPYEQYF	TGTGCCAGCAGTGGAGATCGGACTAGCGTTTCCCCCTACGAGCAGTACTTC
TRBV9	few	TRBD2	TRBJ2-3	CASSGLAGGFPDTQYF	TGTGCCAGCAGCGGTCTAGCGGGAGGGTTCCCAGATACGCAGTATTTT
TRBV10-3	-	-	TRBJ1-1	CAIWEPVSLNTEAFF	TGTGCCATCTGGGAACCAGTATCCTTGAACACTGAAGCTTTCTTT
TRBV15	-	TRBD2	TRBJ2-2	CATSKSSGNTGELFF	TGTGCCACCAGCAAGTCTAGCGGAAACACCGGGGAGCTGTTTTTT
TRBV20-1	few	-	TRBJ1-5	CSARDSSFGQPQHF	TGCAGTGCTAGAGATTCCTCGTTTGGTCAGCCCCAGCATTTT
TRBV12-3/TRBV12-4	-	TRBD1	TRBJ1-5	CASRPGTGEYSNQPQHF	TGTGCCAGCAGGCCCGGGACAGGGGAATATAGCAATCAGCCCCAGCATTTT
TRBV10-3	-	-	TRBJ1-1	CAIMASDNTEAFF	TGTGCCATCATGGCCAGTGACAACACTGAAGCTTTCTTT
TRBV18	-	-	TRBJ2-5	CASSPAKGSGGETQYF	TGTGCCAGCTCACCGGCGAAAGGGTCAGGCGGGGAGACCCAGTACTTC
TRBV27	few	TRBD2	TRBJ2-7	CASSPGLAYYEQYF	TGTGCCAGCAGCCCGGGACTAGCTTACTACGAGCAGTACTTC
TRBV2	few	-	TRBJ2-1	CASSELSVLYNEQFF	TGTGCCAGCAGTGAACTCTCGGTCCTCTACAATGAGCAGTTCTTC
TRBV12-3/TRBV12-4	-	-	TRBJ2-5	CASRSTGSGETQYF	TGTGCCAGCAGGTCAACAGGGAGCGGGGAGACCCAGTACTTC
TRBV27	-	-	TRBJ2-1	CASSLGLRALDEQFF	TGTGCCAGCAGTTTAGGTCTGAGGGCACTGGATGAGCAGTTCTTC
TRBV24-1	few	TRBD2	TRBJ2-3	CATSGGGSTDTQYF	TGTGCCACCAGTGGGGGGGGAAGCACAGATACGCAGTATTTT
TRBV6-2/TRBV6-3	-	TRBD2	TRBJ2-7	CASSYRTSGLYNEQYF	TGTGCCAGCAGTTACCGGACTAGCGGGCTTTACAATGAGCAGTACTTC
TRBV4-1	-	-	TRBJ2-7	CASSRGHPGEQYF	TGCGCCAGCAGCCGGGGACATCCGGGCGAGCAGTACTTC
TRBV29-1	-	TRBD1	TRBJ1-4	CSVARTGVSTNEKLFF	TGCAGCGTCGCCAGGACAGGGGTTTCAACTAATGAAAAACTGTTTTTT
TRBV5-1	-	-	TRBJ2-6	CASRSAGSGANVLTF	TGCGCCAGCAGGTCGGCGGGCTCTGGGGCCAACGTCCTGACTTTC
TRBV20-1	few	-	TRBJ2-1	CSALQNPYNEQFF	TGCAGTGCCTTACAGAACCCGTACAATGAGCAGTTCTTC
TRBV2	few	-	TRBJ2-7	CASRLRQSGTYEQYF	TGTGCCAGCAGACTCCGACAGTCGGGAACCTACGAGCAGTACTTC
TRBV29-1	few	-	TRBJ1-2	CSVEYSAYGYTF	TGCAGCGTCGAATACAGCGCATATGGCTACACCTTC
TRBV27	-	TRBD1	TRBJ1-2	CASSRTGGSDYGYTF	TGTGCCAGCAGCAGGACAGGGGGCTCGGACTATGGCTACACCTTC
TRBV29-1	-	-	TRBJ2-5	CSHLPSSGTQYF	TGCTCCCATCTCCCCTCGTCGGGGACCCAGTACTTC
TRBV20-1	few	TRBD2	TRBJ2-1	CSAWTSGRERYNEQFF	TGCAGTGCGTGGACTAGCGGGAGGGAGAGGTACAATGAGCAGTTCTTC
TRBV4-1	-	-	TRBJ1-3	CASSQQGRGNTIYF	TGCGCCAGCAGCCAGCAGGGACGTGGAAACACCATATATTTT
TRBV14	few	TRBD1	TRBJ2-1	CASSQDLGTGVGNEQFF	TGTGCCAGCAGCCAAGATCTGGGGACAGGGGTCGGCAATGAGCAGTTCTTC
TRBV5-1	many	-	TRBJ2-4	CASRGAKNIQYF	TGCGCCAGCAGAGGGGCCAAAAACATTCAGTACTTC
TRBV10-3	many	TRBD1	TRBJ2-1	CAISDRGGTGERGSYNEQFF	TGTGCCATCAGTGACCGCGGTGGGACAGGGGAGCGGGGCTCCTACAATGAGCAGTTCTTC
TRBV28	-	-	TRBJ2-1	CASGAGYNEQFF	TGTGCCAGCGGGGCGGGCTACAATGAGCAGTTCTTC
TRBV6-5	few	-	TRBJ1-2	CASSYGTWEYGYTF	TGTGCCAGCAGTTACGGGACGTGGGAATATGGCTACACCTTC
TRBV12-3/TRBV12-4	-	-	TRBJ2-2	CASSLATGYTGELFF	TGTGCCAGCAGTTTAGCCACAGGCTACACCGGGGAGCTGTTTTTT
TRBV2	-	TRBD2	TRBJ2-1	CASSERDYFISYNEQFF	TGTGCCAGTAGTGAGAGGGACTACTTTATTTCCTACAATGAGCAGTTCTTC